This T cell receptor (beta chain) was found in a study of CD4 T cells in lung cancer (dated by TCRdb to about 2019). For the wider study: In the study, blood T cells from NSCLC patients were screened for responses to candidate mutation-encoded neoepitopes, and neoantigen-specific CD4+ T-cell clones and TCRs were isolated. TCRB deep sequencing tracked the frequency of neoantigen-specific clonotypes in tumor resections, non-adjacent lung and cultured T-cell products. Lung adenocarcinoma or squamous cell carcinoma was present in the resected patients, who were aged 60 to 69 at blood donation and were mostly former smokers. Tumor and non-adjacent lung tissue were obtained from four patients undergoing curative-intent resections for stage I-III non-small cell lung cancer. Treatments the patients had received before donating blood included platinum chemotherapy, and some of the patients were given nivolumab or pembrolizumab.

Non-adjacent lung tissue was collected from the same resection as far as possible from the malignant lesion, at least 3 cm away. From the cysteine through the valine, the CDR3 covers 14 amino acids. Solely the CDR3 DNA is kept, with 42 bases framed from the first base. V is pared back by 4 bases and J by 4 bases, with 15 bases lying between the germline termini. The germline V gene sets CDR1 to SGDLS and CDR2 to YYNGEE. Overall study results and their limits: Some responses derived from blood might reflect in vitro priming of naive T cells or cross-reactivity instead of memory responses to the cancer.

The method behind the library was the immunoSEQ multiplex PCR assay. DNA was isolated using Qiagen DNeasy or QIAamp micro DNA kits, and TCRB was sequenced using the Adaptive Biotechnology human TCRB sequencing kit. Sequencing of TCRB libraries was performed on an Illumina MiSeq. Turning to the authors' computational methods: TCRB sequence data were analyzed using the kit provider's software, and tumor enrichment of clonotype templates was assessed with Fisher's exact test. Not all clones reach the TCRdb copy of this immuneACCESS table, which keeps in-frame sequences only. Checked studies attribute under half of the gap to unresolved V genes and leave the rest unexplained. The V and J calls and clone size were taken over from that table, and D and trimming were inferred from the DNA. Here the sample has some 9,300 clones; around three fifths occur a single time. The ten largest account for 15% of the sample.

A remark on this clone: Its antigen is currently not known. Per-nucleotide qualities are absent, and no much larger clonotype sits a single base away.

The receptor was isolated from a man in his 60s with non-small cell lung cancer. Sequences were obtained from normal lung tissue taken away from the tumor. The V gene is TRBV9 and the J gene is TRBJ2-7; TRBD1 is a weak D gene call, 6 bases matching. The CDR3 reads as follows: CASSFTTGEYEQYV. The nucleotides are TGTGCCAGCAGCTTTACGACAGGAGAGTACGAGCAGTACGTC.